The present entry profiles one TCR beta chain with its context. In its sample, this clonotype was seen many times. Its binding antigen is unknown. The input lacks base qualities; no much larger clone sits a single base away. Ophthalmopathy patients had moderately to severely active disease, with a Clinical Activity Score of 3 or more, a NOSPECS grade of 4 or more, and a disease duration of less than 3 months. Patients with uncontrolled infections, other autoimmune diseases, pregnancy or lactation were excluded. Clinical symptoms, serum thyroxine and TRAb, thyroid ultrasound, and orbital computed tomography formed the basis for the diagnoses. Ficoll-Paque density gradient centrifugation was used to isolate PBMCs from around 10 ml of fresh peripheral blood. Total RNA was extracted with Trizol reagent, and quality was checked on an Agilent 2100 Bioanalyzer. This record belongs to a study of T cells in Graves' hyperthyroidism and ophthalmopathy (dated by TCRdb to between 2017 and 2020). With respect to the entire study: Peripheral blood was collected at initial diagnosis, before any treatment. To identify distinguishing TCR V-J signatures, a discovery cohort of 100 patients was used, comprising 43 with Graves' ophthalmopathy and around 60 with stable Graves' hyperthyroidism. Prospective prediction of ophthalmopathy was tested in an independent validation cohort consisting of 18 hyperthyroidism patients and approximately 16 patients who later progressed to ophthalmopathy. The approximately 100 discovery patients were divided at random into training and test sets in a 7:3 ratio. The study also compared thyroid tissue and blood T-cell repertoires from about 6 Graves' hyperthyroidism patients. Following sampling, methimazole starting at 30 mg daily was given to hyperthyroidism patients, and high-dose intravenous methylprednisolone was given to ophthalmopathy patients. According to the paper, TCR Vbeta CDR3 sequencing was carried out on 135 peripheral blood samples, which came from approximately 41 ophthalmopathy, approximately 78 hyperthyroidism and some 17 progressor patients. Study-level results and caveats: In validation, progression to ophthalmopathy was predicted by the model with more than 65% sensitivity and roughly 76% specificity, a median of about 6 months before onset. A model built on a 13 V-J signature distinguished ophthalmopathy from stable hyperthyroidism, reaching roughly 88% sensitivity and approximately 83% specificity in cross-validation and 80%/75% in testing. No statistical method was used to set the sample size in advance, and investigators knew the group allocation. Most expanded thyroid clonotypes (frequency above 0.001) were also found in blood, which suggests that blood repertoires may mirror thyroid immune responses.

The TCR beta CDR3 regions were amplified from RNA transcripts. The first round of RT-PCR for the TCR CDR3 was performed with the HTBI primer set and the Qiagen OneStep RT-PCR kit. The libraries were constructed in a second round of multiplex PCR and then size-selected and purified. Paired-end sequencing of the libraries was performed with 100 bp reads on an Illumina HiSeq2000. From the authors' description of their analysis: SOAPnuke was used to process the raw data, with reads discarded if the reads contained adapters or uncalled bases, had a mean Phred below 15, or lacked an exact constant-primer or identifier match. High-quality paired reads were merged using COPE v1.2.5, and each unique nucleotide sequence was defined as a clonotype. MiTCR v1.1 was used to align clonotypes to the IMGT TRBV, TRBD and TRBJ reference segments. The analysis included only V-J combinations with a frequency above 0.0001, which together covered 99% to 99.2% of the repertoires. The TCS score was defined as F50 (clonal expansion) divided by E x V (chaos), with BLOSUM62-based TCRdist calculated between CDR3 peptides within each V-J. Welch's t-statistics and random forest reduced 450 to 600 V-J features to 10 to 15, which were used in a naive Bayes classifier (R e1071). TCRdb's own reprocessing of the public reads used fastp at Q25 and MiXCR and kept productive beta chains. Every CDR3 protein is listed once, alongside the most common genes and DNA of its rows. TCRdb, not the authors, supplied the V and J calls. Within this sample are about 350,000 distinct CDR3 sequences, with around 13% of them counted one time only. The top ten constitute 30% to 35% of the sample.

Trimming takes 2 bases from V and 5 bases from J, and the germline ends sit 12 bases apart. CDR1 and CDR2, per the germline V gene (reference sequence), are MNHNY and SVGAGI. Reading from cysteine to phenylalanine, the CDR3 counts 14 amino acids. Only the CDR3 portion is preserved as DNA: 42 bases, with reading frame beginning at the first base. Source material: blood. Rearrangement joined TRBV6-6 to TRBJ1-1; a tentative D match to TRBD1 spans 5 bases. This receptor was obtained from a woman between 40 and 50 years old with Graves' ophthalmopathy. The CDR3 in this case is CASSYEPGNTEAFF. The DNA sequence is TGTGCCAGCAGTTACGAGCCAGGGAATACTGAAGCTTTCTTT.